This T cell receptor beta chain was obtained from a study of blood T cells in healthy people across ages. Study-wide results and caveats: Diversity was higher, and naive CD4+ cells more numerous, in long-lived donors than in aged donors.

Through a sample-barcoded 5' primer and a J-beta primer mix, a second PCR was run for roughly 6 to 12 cycles. In TCRdb, the 5' RACE reads were re-called with MiXCR into one record per CDR3 protein. The sample consists of just over 800,000 distinct CDR3 sequences, 62% of them appearing once. This clonotype occurred a few times. Antigen specificity is unknown. The ends were cut back, 4 bases at V and 10 bases at J, with 17 bases in the middle. The CDR3 contains 15 residues. The germline gives CDR1 KGHSH, CDR2 LQKENI. The genes are TRBV18 and TRBJ1-6; D is unclear. Sequenced sample: blood. This TCR came from a man aged 30 to 45 in good health. CDR3 nucleotides: TGTGCCAGCTCACTACGGATGGAGAGTTTATCACCCCTCCACTTT. Translation: CASSLRMESLSPLHF.